Following are 9 T cell receptor beta chains from one sample sequenced in a study of T cells after yellow fever vaccination. TCRdb called the 5' RACE reads again in MiXCR, with one record for every CDR3 protein. The repertoire holds 200,000 to 300,000 distinct CDR3 sequences, with over 3% as singletons. The source was PBMCs, collected 15 days after the yellow fever booster vaccination. Every receptor here comes from a man aged 18 to 30 who received the YFV17D yellow fever vaccine.

This chain links TRBV6-5 with TRBJ2-1; D is undetermined. The CDR3 consists of 13 residues. Germline assignment: CDR1 MNHEY and CDR2 SVGAGI. V gave up 2 bases and J gave up 10 bases, with 12 bases separating them. The CDR3 spells CASSYQGSREQFF. The DNA for the CDR3 is TGTGCCAGCAGTTACCAAGGTAGCCGGGAGCAGTTCTTC.

There are many counts of this clonotype. The V gene is TRBV20-1, the J gene TRBJ2-7; the D is unclear. The CDR3 extends over 13 amino acids. Trimming removed 1 base from V and 1 base from J, with 8 bases in between. Per the germline V gene, CDR1 is DFQATT and CDR2 is SNEGSKA (reference sequence). DNA of the CDR3: TGCAGTGCTAGAGCCAGAACTTCCTACGAGCAGTACTTC. This gives the protein CSARARTSYEQYF.

This clonotype was recorded a few times. The gene calls are TRBV5-4 and TRBJ2-1; 9 nucleotides agree with TRBD1. This CDR3 contains 15 residues. Germline CDR1 SGHNT, CDR2 YYREEE (reference sequence). Unmatched junction bases numbered 10, after V lost 4 bases and J lost 8 bases. DNA of the CDR3: TGTGCCAGCAGCCCTAGCAGGGACAGGGACGATGAGCAGTTCTTC. Translating gives CASSPSRDRDDEQFF.

This clonotype was recorded at least ten times. The J gene is TRBJ2-5, the V gene TRBV12-3 or TRBV12-4; 10 positions agree with TRBD2. CDR3 length: 14 residues. The junction had 7 bases not matched to a gene; V was cut back by 7 bases and J by 5 bases. The CDR3 DNA reads as TGTGCCAGCATCAGCGGGAGGGCAGGGGAGACCCAGTACTTC. Protein sequence: CASISGRAGETQYF.

This clonotype was seen at least ten times. This chain uses TRBV24-1 with TRBJ1-4; 10 bases are a match to TRBD1. The germline CDR1 and CDR2 sequences are KGHDR and SFDVKD. V shed 4 bases, J shed 0 bases, and the junction held 4 bases outside the gene matches. The CDR3 extends over 17 amino acids. This chain's CDR3 is CATSDRDRGPTNEKLFF. CDR3 DNA sequence: TGTGCCACCAGTGACCGTGACAGGGGGCCAACTAATGAAAAACTGTTTTTT.

This clonotype was detected once. The chain uses TRBV30 and TRBJ2-7; weak D call: TRBD1 (6 bases). The germline gives CDR1 GTSNPN, CDR2 SVGIG (reference sequence). The CDR3 is made up of 12 amino acids. The CDR3 loop is CAWDKNSYEQYF. In DNA, the CDR3 is TGTGCGTGGGACAAAAACTCCTACGAGCAGTACTTC. Drawing the rest from reference TRBV30 and TRBJ2-7, the complete variable domain is SQTIHQWPATLVQPVGSPLSLECTVEGTSNPNLYWYRQAAGRGLQLLFYSVGIGQISSEVPQNLSASRPQDRQFILSSKKLLLSDSGFYLCAWDKNSYEQYFGPGTRLTVT.

The chain has TRBV5-1 and TRBJ1-6, with unresolved D. Trimming cost V 1 base and J 7 bases, with 18 bases left between them. CDR1 is SGHRS, CDR2 YFSETQ, per germline. The CDR3 covers 17 residues. CDR3: CASSLNGERTKNSPLHF. Here the CDR3 DNA reads TGCGCCAGCAGCTTGAATGGTGAACGGACTAAGAATTCACCCCTCCACTTT.

In its sample, this clonotype was seen many times. The V call is TRBV7-2, the J call TRBJ2-5, with 7 bases aligning to TRBD1. Germline V gene data show CDR1 as SGHTA and CDR2 as FQGNSA. The CDR3 is 13 residues long. V lost 7 bases to trimming and J lost 5 bases; unmatched junction nucleotides: 7. As DNA, the CDR3 is TGTGCCAGCATGCAGGGGGTTCAGGAGACCCAGTACTTC. Its protein product is CASMQGVQETQYF.

This clonotype was observed at least ten times. The chain joins TRBV20-1 to TRBJ1-3, with D hard to call. The CDR3 has 12 residues. Trimming removed 1 base from V and 4 bases from J, with 5 bases in between. CDR1 and CDR2 from the germline V gene are DFQATT and SNEGSKA (reference sequence). CDR3 sequence: CSARGYGNTIYF. The CDR3 DNA reads TGCAGTGCTAGAGGCTACGGAAACACCATATATTTT.